The rows below give T cell receptor beta chains drawn from one sample of a study of beta chain features in type 1 diabetes. Data came from immunoSEQ multiplex PCR; TCRdb stores just in-frame clones and leaves some out. The table lists approximately 400,000 clones, roughly 15% of them singletons. The sequenced material came from naive CD4+ T cells from blood. These receptors were collected from a woman aged 18-29 years in good health. Each CDR3 is given with its conserved first and last residue. The D gene is left open where the match is weak. Where a row states a size, it is once, few, many or the class of an expanded clone; other rows omit it.

j_call v_call d_call clone_size cdr3_length cdr3_nt cdr3_aa
TRBJ2-1 TRBV19 TRBD2 - 16 TGTGCCAGTAGCCAAATTAGCGGGAGCTCCTACAATGAGCAGTTCTTC CASSQISGSSYNEQFF
TRBJ2-1 TRBV6-5 TRBD2 - 14 TGTGCCAGCAGTTGGCGGGGGACTAGTCATGAGCAGTTCTTC CASSWRGTSHEQFF
TRBJ2-5 TRBV29-1 - - 12 TGCAGCGGGAGACGGGATGGCGAGACCCAGTACTTC CSGRRDGETQYF
TRBJ2-7 TRBV11-1 - - 14 TGTGCCAGCAGCGGTATAGGGGCGACGGACGAGCAGTACTTC CASSGIGATDEQYF
TRBJ1-1 TRBV5-1 - - 14 TGCGCCAGCAGCGCAAGCAGGGGGAACACTGAAGCTTTCTTT CASSASRGNTEAFF
TRBJ1-1 TRBV29-1 TRBD1 - 13 TGCAGCGTTGGACGGGACAGGAACACTGAAGCTTTCTTT CSVGRDRNTEAFF
TRBJ2-5 TRBV28 TRBD2 - 15 TGTGCCAGCAGTTTATACCTAGCGGGAGTGGAGACCCAGTACTTC CASSLYLAGVETQYF
TRBJ1-2 TRBV29-1 TRBD1 few 12 TGCAGCGTTATAGACAGGGTTTATGGCTACACCTTC CSVIDRVYGYTF
TRBJ1-5 TRBV23-1 - - 16 TGCGCCAGCCCGATCCCACAGGGTAGTGGAATTCAGCCCCAGCATTTT CASPIPQGSGIQPQHF
TRBJ2-3 TRBV18 - - 16 TGTGCCAGCTCACCCCAAGACAGAACACTCACAGATACGCAGTATTTT CASSPQDRTLTDTQYF
TRBJ2-2 TRBV2 - few 13 TGTGCCAGCCACAGGGATAACCCGGGGGAGCTGTTTTTT CASHRDNPGELFF
TRBJ2-7 TRBV6-1 - - 12 TGTGCCAGCAGAAATCCCGGGACCGGGAGTAACTTC CASRNPGTGSNF
TRBJ2-5 TRBV23-1 - few 16 TGCGCCAGCAGTCACCCTCGGGGGTGCGTACCAAGAGACCTATACTTC CASSHPRGCVPRDLYF
TRBJ1-2 TRBV5-4 - - 14 TGTGCCAGCAGAAGGTGGAGGGGACTCTATGGCTACACCTTC CASRRWRGLYGYTF